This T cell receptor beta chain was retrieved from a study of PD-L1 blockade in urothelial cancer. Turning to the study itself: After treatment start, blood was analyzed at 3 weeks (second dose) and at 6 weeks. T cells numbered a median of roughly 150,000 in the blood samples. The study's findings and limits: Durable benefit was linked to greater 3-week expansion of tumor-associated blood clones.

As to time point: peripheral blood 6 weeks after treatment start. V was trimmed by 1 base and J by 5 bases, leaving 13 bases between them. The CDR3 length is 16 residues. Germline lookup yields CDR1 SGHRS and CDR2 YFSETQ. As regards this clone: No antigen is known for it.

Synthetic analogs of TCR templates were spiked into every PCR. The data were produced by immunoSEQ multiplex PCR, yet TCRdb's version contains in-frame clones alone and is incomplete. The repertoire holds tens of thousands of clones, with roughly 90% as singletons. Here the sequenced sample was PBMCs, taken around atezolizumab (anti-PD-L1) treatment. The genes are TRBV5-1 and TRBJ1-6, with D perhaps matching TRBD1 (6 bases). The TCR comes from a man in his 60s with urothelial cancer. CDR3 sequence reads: CASSLNWGQNNSPLHF. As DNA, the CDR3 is TGCGCCAGCAGCTTGAACTGGGGGCAAAATAATTCACCCCTCCACTTT.